Reported below is one TCR beta chain. This clonotype is identified as medium-sized (0.01 to 0.1%). The antigen it binds to is not known. No quality values exist for individual bases; no much larger clone is one base distant. RNA was isolated from bulk, unsorted tissue, and RNA quality was assessed with a NanoDrop ND-1000 and an Agilent 2100. Donors were newly diagnosed lung cancer patients admitted for thoracic surgery in China between August and November 2014, without prior chemotherapy. The study excluded patients who had received radiotherapy or chemotherapy before or who had another cancer at the same time. Surgical tissue pieces of roughly 1-2 cm3 were preserved in RNAlater solution and stored at -80 °C until use. V sheds 0 bases and J sheds 0 bases, leaving 8 bases between their ends. Spanning cysteine to phenylalanine, the CDR3 consists of 15 amino acids. CDR3 DNA only is kept here, 45 bases in frame from base 1. CDR1 and CDR2, looked up from the germline V gene, are LGHNA and YNFKEQ.

These data belong to a study of tumor and adjacent non-tumor tissue in lung cancer (dated by TCRdb to the late 2010s). Background for the entire study: Patients with adenocarcinoma (12), squamous cell carcinoma (2) and small cell lung cancer (1) were included in the cohort. The 15 or so patients were aged roughly 31 to 85 years, included about ten men and 5 women, and had TNM stage I to III disease. A total of fewer than 150 million productive TCRbeta reads were generated by sequencing, corresponding to an average of roughly 4 million reads per sample. Using bulk TCRbeta repertoires from some 16 lung cancer patients, the study set lung tumor tissue side by side with matched distant non-tumor lung tissue. Around 31 paired specimens, one tumor and one normal lung sample per patient, were profiled by TCRbeta CDR3 sequencing. Study-level results and caveats: Only around 16 patients were in the cohort, and the authors stated that larger samples and more detailed clinical data are needed. In normal lung, the top 100 clones accounted for a significantly larger cumulative share of the repertoire than in tumor tissue. Peripheral blood was not sequenced, so blood TCRbeta repertoires were not examined in the lung cancer patients of the study. Younger patients had significantly higher TCR diversity, and higher tumor TCR diversity was associated with shorter overall and disease-free survival. The methods do not name the sequencing platform or mention unique molecular identifiers. TCR diversity (inverse Simpson) was significantly higher in tumor than in normal lung tissue (roughly 390 vs 170, P = 0.0075, Mann-Whitney U test).

Library preparation was by multiplex PCR. The sequencing machine was an Illumina HiSeq 2500. TCRbeta libraries were built by three rounds of nested PCR using primers (Table S4), following protocols modified from ARM-PCR. Before sequencing, PCR products of 200-500 bp were cut from the gel and purified using the QIAquick gel extraction kit. The source study handled its data this way. Reads were cleaned with Trimmomatic, merged with FLASH into complete CDR3 sequences, and assigned to V(D)J germline segments with MiTCR. VDJtools was used to compute clonal diversity as the inverse Simpson's index. In-frame sequences without a premature stop codon were defined as productive reads. Starting from the raw public reads, TCRdb applied fastp trimming at Q25, assembled clones with MiXCR and retained in-frame beta chains. Entries are consolidated by CDR3 protein sequence, retaining the most common genes and DNA. The V and J calls shown here were made by TCRdb, not taken from the authors' results. Within this sample are 65,000 to 95,000 distinct CDR3 sequences, with 75% to 90% of them counted one time only. The ten most abundant clones make up about 14% of the sample.

This clonotype originated in a woman aged 50 to 60 with non-small cell lung cancer. Rearrangement joined TRBV4-2 to TRBJ1-1; the D gene lacks a confident call. Input material: lung tumor tissue. The DNA is as follows: TGTGCCAGCAGCCAAGATCGGCATATGAACACTGAAGCTTTCTTT. The encoded protein is CASSQDRHMNTEAFF.